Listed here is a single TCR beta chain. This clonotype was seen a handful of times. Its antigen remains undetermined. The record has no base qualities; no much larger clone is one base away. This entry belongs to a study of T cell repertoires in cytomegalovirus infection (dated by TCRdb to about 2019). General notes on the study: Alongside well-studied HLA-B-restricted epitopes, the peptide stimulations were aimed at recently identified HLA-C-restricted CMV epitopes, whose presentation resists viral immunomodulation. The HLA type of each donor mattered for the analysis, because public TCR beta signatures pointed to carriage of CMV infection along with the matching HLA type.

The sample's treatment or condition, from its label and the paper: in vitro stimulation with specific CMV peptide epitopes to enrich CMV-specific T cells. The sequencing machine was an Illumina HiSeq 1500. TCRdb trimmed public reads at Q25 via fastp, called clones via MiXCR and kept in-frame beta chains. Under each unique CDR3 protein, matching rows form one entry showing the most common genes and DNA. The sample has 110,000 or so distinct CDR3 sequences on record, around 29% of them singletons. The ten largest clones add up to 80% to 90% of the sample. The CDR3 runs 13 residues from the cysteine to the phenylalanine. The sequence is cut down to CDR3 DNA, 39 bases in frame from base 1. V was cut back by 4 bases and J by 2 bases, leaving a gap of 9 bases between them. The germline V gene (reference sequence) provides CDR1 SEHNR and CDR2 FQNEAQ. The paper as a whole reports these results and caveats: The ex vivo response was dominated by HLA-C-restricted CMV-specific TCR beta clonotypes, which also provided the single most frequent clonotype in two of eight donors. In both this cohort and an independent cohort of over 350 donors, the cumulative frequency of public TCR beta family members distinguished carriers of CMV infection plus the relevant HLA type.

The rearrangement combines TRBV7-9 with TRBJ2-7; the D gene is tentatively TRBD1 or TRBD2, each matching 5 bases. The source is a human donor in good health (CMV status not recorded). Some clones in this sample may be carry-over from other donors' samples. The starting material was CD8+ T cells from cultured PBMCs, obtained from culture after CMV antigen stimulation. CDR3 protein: CASSSGAPYEQYF. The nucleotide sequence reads TGTGCCAGCAGCTCCGGGGCCCCCTACGAGCAGTACTTC.